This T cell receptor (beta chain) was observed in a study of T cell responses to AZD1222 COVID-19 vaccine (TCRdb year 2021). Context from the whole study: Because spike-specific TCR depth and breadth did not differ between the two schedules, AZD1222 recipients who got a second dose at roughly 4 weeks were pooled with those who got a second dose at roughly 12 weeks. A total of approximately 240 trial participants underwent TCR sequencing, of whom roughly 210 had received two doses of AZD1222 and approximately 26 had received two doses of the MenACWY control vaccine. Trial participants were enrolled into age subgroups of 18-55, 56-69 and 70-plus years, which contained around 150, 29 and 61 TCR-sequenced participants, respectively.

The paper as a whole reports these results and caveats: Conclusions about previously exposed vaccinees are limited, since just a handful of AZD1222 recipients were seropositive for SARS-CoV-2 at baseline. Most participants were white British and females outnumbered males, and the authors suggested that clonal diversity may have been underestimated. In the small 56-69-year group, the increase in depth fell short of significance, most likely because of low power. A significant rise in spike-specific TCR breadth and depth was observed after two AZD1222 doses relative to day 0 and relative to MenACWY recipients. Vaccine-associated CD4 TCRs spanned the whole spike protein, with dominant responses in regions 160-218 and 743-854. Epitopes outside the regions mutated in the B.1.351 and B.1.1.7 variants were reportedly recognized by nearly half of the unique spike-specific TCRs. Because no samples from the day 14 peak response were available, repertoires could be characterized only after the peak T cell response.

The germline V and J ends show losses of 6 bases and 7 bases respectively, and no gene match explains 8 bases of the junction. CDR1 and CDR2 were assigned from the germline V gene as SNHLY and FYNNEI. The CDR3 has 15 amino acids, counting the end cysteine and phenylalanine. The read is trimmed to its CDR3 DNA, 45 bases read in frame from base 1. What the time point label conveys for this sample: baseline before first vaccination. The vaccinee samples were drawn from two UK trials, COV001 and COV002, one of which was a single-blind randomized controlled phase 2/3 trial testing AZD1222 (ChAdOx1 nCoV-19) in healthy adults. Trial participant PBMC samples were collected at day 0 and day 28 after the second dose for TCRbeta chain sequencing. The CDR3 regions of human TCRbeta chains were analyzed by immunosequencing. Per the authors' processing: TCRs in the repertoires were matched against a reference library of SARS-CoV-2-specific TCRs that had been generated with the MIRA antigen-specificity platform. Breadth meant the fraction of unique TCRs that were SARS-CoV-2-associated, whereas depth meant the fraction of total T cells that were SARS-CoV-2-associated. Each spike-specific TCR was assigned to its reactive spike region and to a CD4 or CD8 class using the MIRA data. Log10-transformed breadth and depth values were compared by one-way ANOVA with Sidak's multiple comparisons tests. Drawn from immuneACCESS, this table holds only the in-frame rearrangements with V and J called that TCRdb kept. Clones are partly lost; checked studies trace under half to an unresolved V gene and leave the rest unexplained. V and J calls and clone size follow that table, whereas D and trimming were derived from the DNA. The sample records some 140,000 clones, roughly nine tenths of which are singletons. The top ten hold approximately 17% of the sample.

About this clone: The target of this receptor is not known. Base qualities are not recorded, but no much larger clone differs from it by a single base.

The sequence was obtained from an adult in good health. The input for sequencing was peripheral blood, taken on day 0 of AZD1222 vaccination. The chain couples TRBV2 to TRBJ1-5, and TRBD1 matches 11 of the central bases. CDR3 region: CASSTGTGGRQPQHF. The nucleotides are TGTGCCAGCAGCACCGGGACAGGGGGTCGGCAGCCCCAGCATTTT. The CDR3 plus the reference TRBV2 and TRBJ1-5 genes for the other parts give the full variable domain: EPEVTQTPSHQVTQMGQEVILRCVPISNHLYFYWYRQILGQKVEFLVSFYNNEISEKSEIFDDQFSVERPDGSNFTLKIRSTKLEDSAMYFCASSTGTGGRQPQHFGDGTRLSIL.